The 9 T cell receptor beta chains below all came from one sample that was sequenced in a study of T cells in Graves' hyperthyroidism and ophthalmopathy. Amplified TCR beta CDR3 regions derived from RNA transcripts. The HTBI set primed first-round TCR CDR3 RT-PCR. MiXCR, run by TCRdb on the multiplex PCR reads, gives a single entry per CDR3 protein. This sample has 50,000 to 75,000 distinct CDR3 sequences, with about 50% found just once. The specimen was blood. The receptors were gathered from a woman aged 25-40 years with Graves' ophthalmopathy.

A remark on this clonotype: A junction end diverges from the germline sequence, so it may reflect a read error. V is TRBV12-3 or TRBV12-4 and J is TRBJ2-2; the D gene is possibly TRBD2 (5 bases). The CDR3 has 13 amino acids. The CDR3 DNA is TGTGCCAGCAGAGGGCTGATCACCGGGGAGCTGTTCTTT. Its translation is CASRGLITGELFF.

This clonotype was counted many times. The rearrangement joins TRBV6-5 to TRBJ1-2; 7 bases fit TRBD1. This CDR3 is built from 15 residues. V shed 7 bases and J 4 bases; nucleotides not matched to a gene: 12. The V gene's germline CDR1 is MNHEY and CDR2 SVGAGI. CDR3 residues: CASTRQGSPIYGYTF. The CDR3 bases are TGTGCCAGCACTCGACAGGGTTCCCCAATCTATGGCTACACCTTC.

CDR3 protein: CASSSGRRAHQETQYF. In DNA, the CDR3 is TGTGCCAGCAGCTCCGGGAGGAGGGCGCACCAAGAGACCCAGTACTTC. J is TRBJ2-5 and V is TRBV7-8; 7 bases agree with TRBD2. This CDR3 region has 16 residues. V lost 4 bases and J lost 0; bases outside the gene matches: 8. Germline V gene data show CDR1 as SGHVS and CDR2 as FQNEAQ.

V is TRBV9 and J is TRBJ1-5, with D maybe TRBD1 (6 bases). Trimming pared 3 bases from V and 1 base from J, leaving 11 bases between. The CDR3 is made up of 15 amino acids. Germline-derived CDR1 and CDR2 are SGDLS and YYNGEE. CDR3 sequence: CASSARGASNQPQHF. DNA for the CDR3: TGTGCCAGCAGCGCAAGGGGGGCGAGCAATCAGCCCCAGCATTTT.

At least ten counts were recorded for this clonotype. The rearrangement links TRBV29-1 to TRBJ2-1; unclear D gene. Trimming cost V 7 bases and J 8 bases, with 9 bases left between them. The CDR3 runs to 10 residues. Looked up from germline, CDR1 is SQVTM and CDR2 is ANQGSEA. The CDR3 protein is CSAIGHEQFF. Written as DNA, the CDR3 is TGCAGCGCTATTGGTCATGAGCAGTTCTTC.

Ten or more counts support this clonotype. CDR3 sequence: CASSSFREADTQYF. The CDR3 nucleotides read TGTGCCAGCAGTTCGTTTCGAGAGGCGGATACGCAGTATTTT. The rearrangement joins TRBV28 to TRBJ2-3, with D unclear. Germline CDR1 and CDR2: MDHEN and SYDVKM. This CDR3 is built from 14 residues. V gave up 4 bases and J gave up 6 bases, with 14 bases separating them.

A word on this clonotype: The final CDR3 position lacks the conserved phenylalanine or tryptophan, pointing to a likely read error. This chain joins TRBV4-2 and TRBJ2-3; 7 bases map to TRBD2. The CDR3 spans 16 residues. Germline lookup yields CDR1 LGHNA and CDR2 YNFKEQ. The CDR3, as DNA: TGTGTCAGCAGCCCCTCCCTGCGGGCGGGGGCAGATACGCAGTATTGT. It encodes CVSSPSLRAGADTQYC.

To note about this clonotype: At one boundary the junction diverges from the germline segment, which might be a read error. The gene calls are TRBV20-1 and TRBJ2-2; D tentatively fits TRBD1 or TRBD2 (5 bases each). CDR1 is DFQATT, CDR2 SNEGSKA, per germline (reference sequence). The CDR3 totals 17 residues. The CDR3 sequence is CGARDEAVWRITGELFF. The CDR3 nucleotides are TGCGGTGCTAGGGACGAGGCGGTATGGAGGATCACCGGGGAGCTGTTTTTT.

Remarks on this clonotype: This clone may be a read error of a much larger clone one base away. The chain links TRBV3-1 to TRBJ1-5; D gene ambiguous. The germline gives CDR1 LGHDT, CDR2 YNNKEL (reference sequence). V dropped 0 bases and J dropped 4 bases, with 10 bases sitting between them. This CDR3 region has 15 residues. The CDR3 region has the DNA TGTGCCAGCAGCCAAGAGGGAATAGGGAATCAGCCCCAGCATTTT. Encoded protein: CASSQEGIGNQPQHF.